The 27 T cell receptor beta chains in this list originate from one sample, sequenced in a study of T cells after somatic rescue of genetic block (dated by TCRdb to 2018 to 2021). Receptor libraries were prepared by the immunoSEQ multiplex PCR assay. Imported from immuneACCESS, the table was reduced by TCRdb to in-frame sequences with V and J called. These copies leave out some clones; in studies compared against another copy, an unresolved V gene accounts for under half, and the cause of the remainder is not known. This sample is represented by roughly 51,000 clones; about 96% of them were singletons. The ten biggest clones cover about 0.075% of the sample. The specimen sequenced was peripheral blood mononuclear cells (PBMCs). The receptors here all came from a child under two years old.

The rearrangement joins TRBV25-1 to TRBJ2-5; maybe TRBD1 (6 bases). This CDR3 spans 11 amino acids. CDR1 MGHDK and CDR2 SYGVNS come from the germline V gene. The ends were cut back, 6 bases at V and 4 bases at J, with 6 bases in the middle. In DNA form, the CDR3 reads TGTGCCAGCAGCAGGGGAGAGACCCAGTACTTC. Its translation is CASSRGETQYF.

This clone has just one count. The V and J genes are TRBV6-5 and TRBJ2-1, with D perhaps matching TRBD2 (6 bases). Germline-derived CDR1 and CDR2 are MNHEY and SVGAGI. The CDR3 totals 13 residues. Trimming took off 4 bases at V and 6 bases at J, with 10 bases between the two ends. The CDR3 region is CASSSGGSNEQFF. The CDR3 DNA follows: TGTGCCAGCAGTTCCGGGGGAAGCAATGAGCAGTTCTTC.

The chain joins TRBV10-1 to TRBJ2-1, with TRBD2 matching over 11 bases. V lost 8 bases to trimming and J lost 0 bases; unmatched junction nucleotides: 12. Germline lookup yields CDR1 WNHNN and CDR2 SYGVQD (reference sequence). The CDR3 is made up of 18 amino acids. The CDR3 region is CASDRQGLADSSYNEQFF. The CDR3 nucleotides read TGCGCCAGCGATCGGCAGGGACTAGCGGACAGCTCCTACAATGAGCAGTTCTTC.

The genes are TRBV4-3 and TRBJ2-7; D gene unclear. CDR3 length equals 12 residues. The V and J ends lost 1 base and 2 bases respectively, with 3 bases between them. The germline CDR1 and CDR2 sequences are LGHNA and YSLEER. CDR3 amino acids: CASSQGAYEQYF. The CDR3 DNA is TGCGCCAGCAGCCAAGGTGCCTACGAGCAGTACTTC.

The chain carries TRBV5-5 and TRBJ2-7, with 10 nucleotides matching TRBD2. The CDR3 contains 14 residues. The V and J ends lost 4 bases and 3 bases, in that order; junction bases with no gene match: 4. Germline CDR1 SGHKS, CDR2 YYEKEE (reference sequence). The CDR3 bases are TGTGCCAGCAGCCGTCTAGCGGGAGACTACGAGCAGTACTTC. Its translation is CASSRLAGDYEQYF.

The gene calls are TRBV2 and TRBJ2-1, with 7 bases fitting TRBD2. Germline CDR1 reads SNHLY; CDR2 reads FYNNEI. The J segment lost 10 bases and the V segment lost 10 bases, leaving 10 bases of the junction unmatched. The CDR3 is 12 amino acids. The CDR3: CAISLAAGEQFF. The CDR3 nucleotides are TGTGCCATTTCTCTAGCGGCCGGGGAGCAGTTCTTC.

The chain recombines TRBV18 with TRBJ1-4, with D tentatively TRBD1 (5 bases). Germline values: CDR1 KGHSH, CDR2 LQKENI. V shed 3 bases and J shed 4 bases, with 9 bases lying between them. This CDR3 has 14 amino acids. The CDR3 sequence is CASSPRQNNEKLFF. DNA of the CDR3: TGTGCCAGCTCACCCAGACAGAATAATGAAAAACTGTTTTTT.

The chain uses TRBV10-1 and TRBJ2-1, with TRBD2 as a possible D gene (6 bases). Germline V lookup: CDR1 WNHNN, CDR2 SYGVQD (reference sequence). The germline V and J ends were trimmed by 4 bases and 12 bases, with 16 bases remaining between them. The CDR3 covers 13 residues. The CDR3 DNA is TGCGCCAGCAGTGGGAGCGGGTTTTATGGGCAGTTCTTC. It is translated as CASSGSGFYGQFF.

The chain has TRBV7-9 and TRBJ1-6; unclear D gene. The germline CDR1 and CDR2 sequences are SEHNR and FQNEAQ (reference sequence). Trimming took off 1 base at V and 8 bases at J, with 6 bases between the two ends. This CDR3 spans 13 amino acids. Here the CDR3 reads CASSLETDSPLHF. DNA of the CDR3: TGTGCCAGCAGCTTAGAAACGGATTCACCCCTCCACTTT.

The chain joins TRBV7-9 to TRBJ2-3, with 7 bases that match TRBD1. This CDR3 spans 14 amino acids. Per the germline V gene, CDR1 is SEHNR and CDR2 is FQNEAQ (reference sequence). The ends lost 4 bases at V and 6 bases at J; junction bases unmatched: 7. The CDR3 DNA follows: TGTGCCAGCAGCTCATTGACAGGGTGGGATACGCAGTATTTT. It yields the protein CASSSLTGWDTQYF.

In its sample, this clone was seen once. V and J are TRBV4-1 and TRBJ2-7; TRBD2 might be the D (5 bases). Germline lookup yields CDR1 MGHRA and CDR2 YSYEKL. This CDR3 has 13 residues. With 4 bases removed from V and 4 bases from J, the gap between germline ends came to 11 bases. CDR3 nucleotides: TGCGCCAGCAGCCTAGCGCCGACTTACGAGCAGTACTTC. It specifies CASSLAPTYEQYF.

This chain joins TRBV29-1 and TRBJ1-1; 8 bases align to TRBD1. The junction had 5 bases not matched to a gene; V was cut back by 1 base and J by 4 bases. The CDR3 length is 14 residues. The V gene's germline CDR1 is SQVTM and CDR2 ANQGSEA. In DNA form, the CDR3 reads TGCAGCGTTGAAGCCTTACAGGGGGGCACTGAAGCTTTCTTT. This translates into CSVEALQGGTEAFF.

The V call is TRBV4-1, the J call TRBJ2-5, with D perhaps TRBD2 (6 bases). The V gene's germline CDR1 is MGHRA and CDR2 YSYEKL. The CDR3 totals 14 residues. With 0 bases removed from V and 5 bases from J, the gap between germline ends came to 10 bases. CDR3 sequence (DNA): TGCGCCAGCAGCCAAGAACCAGGGAGGGAGACCCAGTACTTC. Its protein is CASSQEPGRETQYF.

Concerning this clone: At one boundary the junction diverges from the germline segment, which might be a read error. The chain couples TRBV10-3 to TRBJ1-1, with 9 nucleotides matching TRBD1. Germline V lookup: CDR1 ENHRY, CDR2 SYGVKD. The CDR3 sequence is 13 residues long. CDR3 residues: CAALPGQGTGAFF. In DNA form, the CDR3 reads TGTGCCGCCTTGCCGGGACAGGGCACTGGAGCTTTCTTT.

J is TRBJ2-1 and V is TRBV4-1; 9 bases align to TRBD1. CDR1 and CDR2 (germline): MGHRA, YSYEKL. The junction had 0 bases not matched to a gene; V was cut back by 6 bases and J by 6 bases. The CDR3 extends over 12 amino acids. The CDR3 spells CASRTGGNEQFF. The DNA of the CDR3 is TGCGCCAGCAGGACAGGGGGCAATGAGCAGTTCTTC.

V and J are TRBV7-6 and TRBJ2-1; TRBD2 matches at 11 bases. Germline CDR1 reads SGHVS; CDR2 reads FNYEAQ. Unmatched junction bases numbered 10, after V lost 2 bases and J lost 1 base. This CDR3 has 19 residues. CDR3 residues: CASSLSVAGGPGSYNEQFF. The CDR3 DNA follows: TGTGCCAGCAGCTTATCCGTAGCGGGAGGGCCGGGGTCCTACAATGAGCAGTTCTTC.

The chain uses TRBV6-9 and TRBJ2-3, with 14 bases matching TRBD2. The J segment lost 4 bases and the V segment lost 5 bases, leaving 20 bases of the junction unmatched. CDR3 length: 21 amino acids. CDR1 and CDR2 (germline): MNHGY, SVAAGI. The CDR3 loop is CASSGREETSGRAWDADTQYF. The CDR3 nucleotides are TGTGCCAGCAGTGGGAGGGAGGAGACTAGCGGGAGGGCCTGGGACGCAGATACGCAGTATTTT.

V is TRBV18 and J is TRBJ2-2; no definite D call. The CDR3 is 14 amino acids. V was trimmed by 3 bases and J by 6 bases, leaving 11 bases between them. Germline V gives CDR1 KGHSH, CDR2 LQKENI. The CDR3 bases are TGTGCCAGCTCACCGCTCTTTAGGGCCGGGGAGCTGTTTTTT. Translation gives CASSPLFRAGELFF.

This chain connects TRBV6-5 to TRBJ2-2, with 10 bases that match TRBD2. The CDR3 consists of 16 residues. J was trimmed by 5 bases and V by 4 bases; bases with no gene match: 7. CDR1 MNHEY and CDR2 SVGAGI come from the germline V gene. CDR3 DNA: TGTGCCAGCAGTTCCAGACTAGCGGGTTGGACCGGGGAGCTGTTTTTT. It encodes CASSSRLAGWTGELFF.

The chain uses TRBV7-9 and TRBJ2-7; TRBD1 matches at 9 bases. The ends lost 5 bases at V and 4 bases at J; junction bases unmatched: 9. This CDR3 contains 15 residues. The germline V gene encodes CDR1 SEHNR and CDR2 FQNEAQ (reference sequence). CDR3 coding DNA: TGTGCCAGCAGCGCCCTACAGGGGGCGCGTTACGAGCAGTACTTC. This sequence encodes CASSALQGARYEQYF.

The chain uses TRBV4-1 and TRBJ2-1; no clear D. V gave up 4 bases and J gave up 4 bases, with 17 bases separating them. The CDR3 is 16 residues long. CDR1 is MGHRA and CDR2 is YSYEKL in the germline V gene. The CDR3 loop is CASSLPGRSRYNEQFF. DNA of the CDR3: TGCGCCAGCAGCCTACCGGGTCGGTCCCGTTACAATGAGCAGTTCTTC.

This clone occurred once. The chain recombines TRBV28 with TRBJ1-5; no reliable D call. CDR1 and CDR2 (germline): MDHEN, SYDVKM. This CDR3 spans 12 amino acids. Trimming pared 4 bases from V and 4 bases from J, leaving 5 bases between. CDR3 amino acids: CASSYRNQPQHF. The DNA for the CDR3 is TGTGCCAGCAGTTACCGGAATCAGCCCCAGCATTTT.

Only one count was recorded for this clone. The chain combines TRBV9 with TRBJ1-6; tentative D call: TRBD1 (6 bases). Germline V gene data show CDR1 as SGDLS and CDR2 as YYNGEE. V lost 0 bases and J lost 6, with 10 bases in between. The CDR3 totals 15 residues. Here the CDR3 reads CASSVEQGGNSPLHF. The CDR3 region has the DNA TGTGCCAGCAGCGTAGAACAGGGAGGTAATTCACCCCTCCACTTT.

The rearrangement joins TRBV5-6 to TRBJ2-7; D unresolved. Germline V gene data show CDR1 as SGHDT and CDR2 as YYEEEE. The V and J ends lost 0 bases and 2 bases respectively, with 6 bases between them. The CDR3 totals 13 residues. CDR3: CASSLGPTYEQYF. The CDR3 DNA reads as TGTGCCAGCAGCTTGGGGCCCACCTACGAGCAGTACTTC.

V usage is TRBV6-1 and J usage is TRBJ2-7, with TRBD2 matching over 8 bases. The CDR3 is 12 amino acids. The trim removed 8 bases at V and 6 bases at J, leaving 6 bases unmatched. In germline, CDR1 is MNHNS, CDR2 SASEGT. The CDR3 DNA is TGTGCCAGCGGTCTAGCGGGTCCCGAGCAGTACTTC. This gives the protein CASGLAGPEQYF.

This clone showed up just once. The DNA for the CDR3 is TGTGCCAGCAGTTGGACAGGGGAAGGGACAGATACGCAGTATTTT. Translation gives CASSWTGEGTDTQYF. V gene TRBV6-1 combines with J gene TRBJ2-3; 9 bases line up with TRBD1. Trimming cost V 5 bases and J 3 bases; bases outside gene matches: 6. Germline V lookup: CDR1 MNHNS, CDR2 SASEGT. The CDR3 runs 15 residues.

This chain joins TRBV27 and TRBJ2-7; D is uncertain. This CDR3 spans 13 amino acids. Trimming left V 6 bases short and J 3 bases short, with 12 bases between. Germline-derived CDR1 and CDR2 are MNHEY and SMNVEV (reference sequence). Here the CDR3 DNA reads TGTGCCAGCAGCGCTAAGGGTAGCTACGAGCAGTACTTC. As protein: CASSAKGSYEQYF.